The present entry profiles one TCR beta chain with its context. Its specificity is unknown. The data are from a study of cytomegalovirus exposure and HLA in healthy donors. There are 15 residues in the CDR3. The trim removed 6 bases at V and 0 bases at J, leaving 7 bases unmatched. Germline V CDR1 and CDR2: SEHNR, FQNEAQ (reference sequence). The assay was immunoSEQ multiplex PCR, and TCRdb's table has in-frame clones only and misses some. The data hold approximately 280,000 clones, with 80% to 90% observed a single time. Study-wide results and limits: Rare TCR sequences dominated, though some public TCRs recurred in many donors. The classifier, whose performance was assessed in both the original and validation cohorts, reportedly diagnosed cytomegalovirus status with high specificity and sensitivity.

The TCR comes from a woman aged 18-29 years in good health and CMV-seronegative. Sequencing was performed on PBMCs. The chain couples TRBV7-9 to TRBJ1-1; the match to TRBD1 covers 7 bases. The CDR3 nucleotides are TGTGCCAGCAGTCTTCGAGGGGGCATGAACACTGAAGCTTTCTTT. Protein product: CASSLRGGMNTEAFF.